The clone carrying this TCR beta chain appeared once. CDR1 LGHDT and CDR2 YNNKEL come from the germline V gene (reference sequence). Trimming took 2 bases from V and 5 from J, leaving 15 bases between them. This CDR3 spans 15 amino acids. The source of the sample is a study of blood T cell repertoires in COVID-19. Each participant's cohort was designated according to participant-reported clinical history. TCRdb keeps only in-frame clones here, not all; method: immunoSEQ multiplex PCR. The sample holds about 140,000 clones, 84% seen once. This clonotype was obtained from a woman aged 45-65 years with acute COVID-19. Material: PBMCs or T cells enriched from blood (not recorded which). V gene TRBV3-1 (or the pseudogene TRBV3-2) combines with J gene TRBJ2-5; D ambiguous. CDR3 in DNA: TGTGCCAGCAGCCAAAATCACGCCCCACGGGAGACCCAGTACTTC. Protein sequence: CASSQNHAPRETQYF.